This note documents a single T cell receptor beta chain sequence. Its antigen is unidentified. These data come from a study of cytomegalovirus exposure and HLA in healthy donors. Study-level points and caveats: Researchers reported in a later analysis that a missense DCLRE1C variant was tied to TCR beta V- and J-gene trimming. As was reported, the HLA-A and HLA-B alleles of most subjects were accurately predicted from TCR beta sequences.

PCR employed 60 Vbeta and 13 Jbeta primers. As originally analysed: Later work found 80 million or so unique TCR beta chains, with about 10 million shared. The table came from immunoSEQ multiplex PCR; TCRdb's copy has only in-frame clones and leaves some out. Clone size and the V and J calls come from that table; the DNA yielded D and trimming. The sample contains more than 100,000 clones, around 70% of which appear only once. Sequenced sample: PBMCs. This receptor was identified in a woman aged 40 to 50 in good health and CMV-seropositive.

CDR3 amino acids: CASSPQGREADTQYF. CDR3 nucleotide sequence: TGTGCCAGCAGCCCCCAGGGCAGGGAAGCAGATACGCAGTATTTT. The chain uses TRBV6-1 and TRBJ2-3, with D possibly TRBD1 on 5 matching bases. The CDR3 has 15 amino acids. Germline CDR1 reads MNHNS; CDR2 reads SASEGT. Trimming removed 6 bases at V and 4 bases at J, with 17 bases between.